Detailed here is one T cell receptor (beta chain). Its recognized antigen is unknown. No much larger clone is present one base from it, and per-base qualities are unavailable. From the cysteine through the phenylalanine, the CDR3 covers 11 amino acids. Only the CDR3 portion is preserved as DNA: 33 bases, with reading frame beginning at the first base. The junction shows trimming of 4 bases on V and 5 bases on J, plus 4 bases between the germline ends. The germline V gene yields SGHDT for CDR1 and YYEEEE for CDR2. This record belongs to a study of long-term antiretroviral therapy in people with HIV (dated by TCRdb to between 2021 and 2024). About the full investigation: The earliest samples were collected approximately a decade before the 2015 WHO recommendation for immediate ART, a period when ART was typically delayed until CD4 counts fell. A retrospective serial study tested whether changes in peripheral blood TRB repertoire composition and diversity were associated with ART initiation and durable HIV suppression. A total of approximately 200 cryopreserved PBMC samples came from 25 to 30 adults with confirmed HIV infection and were collected serially over a mean of approximately 6 years (range 1-12). Among the 30 or so participants with HIV, eleven to twelve were female. Test extractions of a monoclonal T-cell line alongside some 35 polyclonal samples showed no cross-contamination during QIAcube processing. Points the paper makes about the study in general: Owing to limited PBMC availability, only the TCR beta chain was sequenced, without alpha chain pairing. Because cell numbers in pre-ART samples were limited, unsorted PBMC were profiled instead of sorted CD4+ and CD8+ T cells. Starting ART was linked to a significant rise in TRB diversity, yet even with long-term ART the diversity remained significantly lower than in transplant donor controls. Inferences about post-ART repertoire changes are limited because no data were available on ART adherence, viral resistance or therapy changes. HIV repertoires had narrower CDR3 length ranges than controls, and the network structure suggested an antigen-experienced repertoire that shifted only slightly toward naive after ART. The repertoire was dominated across all time points by expanded TRB clones identified before ART initiation, although this dominance was seen to fluctuate and to decrease in many PLHIV after ART. The samples were dated from the mid-2000s to the late 2010s, and the ART regimens that were used may be less effective than current ART regimens.

Participants were included only if at least one PBMC sample before ART initiation and at least two post-ART samples were available. Every participant with HIV received treatment in the United States of America. Before DNA extraction, cryopreserved samples of roughly 1-11 million PBMC were thawed and then washed. At the time of the earliest PBMC sample, participants with HIV were aged between about 20 and 54 years. PBMC samples from each participant spanned 1-4 timepoints before ART initiation and 2-8 timepoints after ART initiation, with a median of 7 samples. Serial HIV viral load, CD4+ T-cell count, ART history and demographic data were obtained for every participant. A Qiagen kit on a QIAcube was used to extract genomic DNA from unsorted PBMC, with samples processed in batches of 12. Sequencing of the TRB variable region was done with the immunoSEQ hsTCRB v3.0 assay at survey level resolution. A depth of roughly 40,000-50,000 T-cell genomes per sample was targeted for TRB sequencing. An Illumina MiSeq with a v3 150-cycle kit was used to sequence the pooled TRB libraries. The study's own analysis went as follows. Repertoire analysis was run in R within a reproducible Nextflow workflow that covered QC, data transformation and analysis. LymphoSeq2, an R package for exploring AIRR-Seq data, was used to implement the custom analyses. A few samples that yielded fewer than 5000 total TRB sequences were excluded, so that 150 to 200 HIV repertoires were analyzed. Of the 188 retained HIV repertoires, over 55 were collected before and around 130 after ART initiation. Repertoires were downsampled to 5000 TRB nucleotide sequences, with summary statistics averaged over 100 downsampling iterations. Only TRB sequences with CDR3 regions of at least seven amino acids were retained for analysis. Two measures captured diversity: a Shannon entropy-derived clonality score and the Gini coefficient. In the repertoire networks, any two of the top 5000 CDR3 amino acid sequences were connected whenever the two sequences differed by an edit distance of one. GLIPH2 predicted antigen specificity groups and MHC restriction for TRB CDR3 amino acid sequences. CDR3 amino acid sequences were matched against VDJdb and McPAS-TCR to flag known CMV, EBV, HIV or tissue antigen associations. Pre-ART, post-ART and control groups were compared with Wilcoxon signed-rank tests and Holm-Bonferroni correction. The clones in this table, taken by TCRdb from immuneACCESS, are in-frame only. Not every clone is retained; where verified, under half of the shortfall comes from an unresolved V gene, and the cause of the rest is unknown. V and J calls and clone size follow that table, whereas D and trimming were derived from the DNA. In all, the sample holds about 30,000 clones, and over 90% of those were seen once. Together, the top ten hold 6% to 7% of the sample.

Sequenced here: unsorted PBMCs, sampled about 6.5 years after starting antiretroviral therapy. This sequence uses TRBV5-6 and TRBJ2-1; the D gene lacks a confident call. This TCR was recovered from a woman between 40 and 55 years old with HIV. In nucleotide form, the sequence is TGTGCCAGCAGCCTAGACAATGAGCAGTTCTTC. Its product reads: CASSLDNEQFF.